The subject of this entry is one T cell receptor (beta chain). V lost 6 bases and J 3 bases, leaving 14 bases between the germline ends. Germline-derived CDR1 and CDR2 are MNHEY and SVGEGT. The CDR3 loop spans 14 amino acids. Methods used by the authors: The authors estimated nucleated cell counts from reference gene primer amplification. Repertoires were generated with immunoSEQ multiplex PCR, while TCRdb's copy carries only in-frame clones and drops some. D and trimming come from the DNA, and the V and J calls and clone size come from that table. The repertoire consists of some 65,000 clones, with 80% to 95% occurring once and the leading ten covering 2.9%. These data are taken from a study of blood T cell repertoires in COVID-19. Across the study: Both acute and convalescent COVID-19 samples were obtained from the United States, Italy and Spain. PBMCs, B-cell-depleted T cells, or T cells provided the cDNA or gDNA that made up the material.

This TCR was recovered from a man aged 70 or older with active COVID-19. V usage is TRBV6-2 or TRBV6-3 and J usage is TRBJ1-1; a weak D match, TRBD1 (5 bases). The sequenced sample was peripheral blood. For the CDR3, the DNA is TGTGCCAGCAGCTCTTCCGGGGGGTACACTGAAGCTTTCTTT. This gives the protein CASSSSGGYTEAFF.